This is a list of T cell receptor beta chains from one sample in a study of graft-versus-host responses after intestinal transplantation. TCRdb's table, derived via immunoSEQ multiplex PCR, lists solely in-frame clones and lacks some. This table has around 26,000 clones, approximately 93% appearing once. The sample consisted of PBMCs, taken 156 days after intestinal transplant. The receptors shown here come from a human patient who received an intestinal transplant, so some T cells may come from the graft donor. The conserved cysteine and the conserved F or W are not part of the CDR3 here. A D gene is named only where the DNA matches it firmly. Size values are once, few and many counts, or a class for expanded clones, and some rows have none.

ASSPGTGVGKKAF	TRBD1	TRBV11-3	-
AWSRQGYEQY	TRBD1	TRBV30	few
ASIWGQGMDYGYT	TRBD1	TRBV6-1	once
ASSFRTSGSHNEQF	TRBD2	TRBV5-1	-
ASSEKGGQRRVLNPSYEQY	-	TRBV6-1	once
ASSKQLAGVTDTQY	TRBD2	TRBV4-1	once
ASSTSIAGTSYEQY	TRBD2	TRBV5-5	-
ASSPSRTDYNSPLH	-	TRBV18	-
ASSFSTLAGSSYEQY	TRBD2	TRBV28	-
ASSPDRGLNTEAF	TRBD1	TRBV7-2	-
ASLSRPLGQPQH	-	TRBV2	-
ASSGTSGSSTDTQY	TRBD2	TRBV13	-
ASRTEFYGYT	-	TRBV6-5	once
ASRPQGPNEKLF	-	TRBV2	-
ASSEGQSLTPQH	TRBD1	TRBV6-1	-
ASSLVRGSFRNEQF	-	TRBV5-1	-
ASSRQGVNEQY	TRBD1	TRBV19	-
ASSFLQGSYEQY	-	TRBV5-6	-
ASSVAASYEQY	-	TRBV6-1	-
ASSVWSGSTYEQY	TRBD2	TRBV9	-
ASSFLTGTSIYEQY	TRBD2	TRBV27	-
ASRYAGTSVNEQF	TRBD2	TRBV2	-
ASSTGTNTGELF	-	TRBV27	-
ASSVGTASTDTQY	TRBD1	TRBV7-3	-
ASSYPLLPGDTEAF	-	TRBV6-6	-
ASSFGTSGGDIGSYNEQF	TRBD2	TRBV7-8	-